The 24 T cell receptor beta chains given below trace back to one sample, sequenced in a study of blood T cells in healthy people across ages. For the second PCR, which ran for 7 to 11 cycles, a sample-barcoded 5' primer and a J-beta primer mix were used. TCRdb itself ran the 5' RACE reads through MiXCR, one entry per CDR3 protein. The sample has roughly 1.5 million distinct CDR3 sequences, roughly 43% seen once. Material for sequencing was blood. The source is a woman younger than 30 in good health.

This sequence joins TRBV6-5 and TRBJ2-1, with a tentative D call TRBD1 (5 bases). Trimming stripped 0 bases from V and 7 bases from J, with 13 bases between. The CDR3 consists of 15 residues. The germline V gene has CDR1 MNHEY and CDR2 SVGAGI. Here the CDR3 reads CASSYSKGVGNEQFF. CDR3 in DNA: TGTGCCAGCAGTTACTCGAAAGGGGTGGGGAATGAGCAGTTCTTC.

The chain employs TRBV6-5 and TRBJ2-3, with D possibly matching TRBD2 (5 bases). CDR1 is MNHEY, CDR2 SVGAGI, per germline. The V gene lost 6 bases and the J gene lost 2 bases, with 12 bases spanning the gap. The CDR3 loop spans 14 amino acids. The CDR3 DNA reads TGTGCCAGCAGCCACCGGAGGTTCACAGATACGCAGTATTTT. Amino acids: CASSHRRFTDTQYF.

CDR3 sequence: CAISPTGSKAEAFF. In DNA form, the CDR3 reads TGTGCCATCAGTCCCACAGGGAGTAAGGCTGAAGCTTTCTTT. This rearrangement joins TRBV10-3 to TRBJ1-1, with TRBD1 as a possible D gene (6 bases). Trimming took off 5 bases at V and 6 bases at J, with 16 bases between the two ends. Germline CDR1 and CDR2: ENHRY and SYGVKD. There are 14 residues in the CDR3.

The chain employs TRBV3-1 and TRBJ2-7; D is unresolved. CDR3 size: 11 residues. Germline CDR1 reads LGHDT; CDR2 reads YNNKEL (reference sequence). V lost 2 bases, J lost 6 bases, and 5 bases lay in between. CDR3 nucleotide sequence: TGTGCCAGCAGCCAACCCGGCGAGCAGTACTTC. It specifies CASSQPGEQYF.

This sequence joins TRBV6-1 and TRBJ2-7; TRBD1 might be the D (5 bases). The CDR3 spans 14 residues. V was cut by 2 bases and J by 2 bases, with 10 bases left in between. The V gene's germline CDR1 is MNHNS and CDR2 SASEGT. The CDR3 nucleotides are TGTGCCAGCAGTGAAAGCAGGGCCGCCTACGAGCAGTACTTC. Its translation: CASSESRAAYEQYF.

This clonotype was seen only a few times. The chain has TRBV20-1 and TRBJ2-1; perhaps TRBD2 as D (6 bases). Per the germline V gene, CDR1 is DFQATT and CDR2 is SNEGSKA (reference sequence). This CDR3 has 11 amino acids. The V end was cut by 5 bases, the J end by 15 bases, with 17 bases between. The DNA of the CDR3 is TGCAGTGCTGGCGGGGTGAGACGGAGGTTCTTC. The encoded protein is CSAGGVRRRFF.

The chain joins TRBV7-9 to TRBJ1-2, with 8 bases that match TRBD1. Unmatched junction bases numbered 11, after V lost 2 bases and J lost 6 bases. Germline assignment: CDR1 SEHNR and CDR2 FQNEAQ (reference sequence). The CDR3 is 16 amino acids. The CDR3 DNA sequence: TGTGCCAGCAGCTTAATCGCAGGGGGCCGGTTACATGGCTACACCTTC. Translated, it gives CASSLIAGGRLHGYTF.

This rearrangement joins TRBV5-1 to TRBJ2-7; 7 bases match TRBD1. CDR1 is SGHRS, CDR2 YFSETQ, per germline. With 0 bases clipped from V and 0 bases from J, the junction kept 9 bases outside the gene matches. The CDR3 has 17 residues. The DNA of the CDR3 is TGCGCCAGCAGCTTGGCCTACAGGGGAGCTGACTCCTACGAGCAGTACTTC. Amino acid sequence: CASSLAYRGADSYEQYF.

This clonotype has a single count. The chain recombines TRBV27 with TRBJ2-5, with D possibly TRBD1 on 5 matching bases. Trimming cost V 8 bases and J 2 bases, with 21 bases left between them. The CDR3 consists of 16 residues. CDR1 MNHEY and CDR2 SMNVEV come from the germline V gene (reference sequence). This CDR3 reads CASLPLIDSHQETQYF. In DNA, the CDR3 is TGTGCCAGCCTACCACTTATTGACAGTCATCAAGAGACCCAGTACTTC.

The CDR3 DNA reads as TGTGCCAGCAGTGAACTATGGACAGGGACCTACGAGCAGTACTTC. It codes for CASSELWTGTYEQYF. The chain couples TRBV25-1 to TRBJ2-7, with 8 bases identical to TRBD1. V was pared by 2 bases and J by 2 bases, with 5 bases of the junction left unmatched. CDR1 MGHDK and CDR2 SYGVNS come from the germline V gene. There are 15 residues in the CDR3.

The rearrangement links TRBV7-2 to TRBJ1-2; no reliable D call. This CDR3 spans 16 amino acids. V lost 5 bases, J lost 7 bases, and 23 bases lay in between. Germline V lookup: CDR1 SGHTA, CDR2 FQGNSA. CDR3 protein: CASSVGRQAGWIGYTF. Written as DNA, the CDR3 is TGTGCCAGCAGCGTAGGCCGGCAGGCCGGGTGGATTGGCTACACCTTC. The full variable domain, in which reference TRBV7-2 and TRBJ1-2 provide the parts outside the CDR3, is GAGVSQSPSNKVTEKGKDVELRCDPISGHTALYWYRQSLGQGLEFLIYFQGNSAPDKSGLPSDRFSAERTGGSVSTLTIQRTQQEDSAVYLCASSVGRQAGWIGYTFGSGTRLTVV.

This chain's CDR3 is CASSQSPDRTYEQYF. CDR3 nucleotide sequence: TGTGCCAGCAGCCAGAGCCCTGACAGGACCTACGAGCAGTACTTC. The J gene is TRBJ2-7, the V gene TRBV4-2; maybe TRBD1 (6 bases). Germline CDR1 is LGHNA and CDR2 is YNFKEQ. The CDR3 is made up of 15 amino acids. Trimming took off 3 bases at V and 2 bases at J, with 14 bases between the two ends.

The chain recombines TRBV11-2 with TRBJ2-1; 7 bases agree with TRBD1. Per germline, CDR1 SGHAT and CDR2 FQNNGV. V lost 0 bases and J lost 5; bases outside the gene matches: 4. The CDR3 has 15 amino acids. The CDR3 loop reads CASSLEKGAHNEQFF. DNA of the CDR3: TGTGCCAGCAGCTTAGAGAAGGGGGCGCACAATGAGCAGTTCTTC.

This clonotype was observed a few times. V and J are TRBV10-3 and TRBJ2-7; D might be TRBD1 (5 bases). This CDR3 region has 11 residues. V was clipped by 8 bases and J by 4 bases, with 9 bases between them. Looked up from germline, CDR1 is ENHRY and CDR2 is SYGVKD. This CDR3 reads CAIGARYEQYF. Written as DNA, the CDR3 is TGTGCCATCGGGGCCCGTTACGAGCAGTACTTC.

The CDR3: CASRLSGDLPYNEQFF. The DNA of the CDR3 is TGTGCCAGCAGACTTAGCGGGGATTTACCCTACAATGAGCAGTTCTTC. The genes are TRBV7-2 and TRBJ2-1, with 8 bases matching TRBD2. J was trimmed by 2 bases and V by 6 bases; bases with no gene match: 9. The CDR3 is 16 amino acids. Germline V gene data show CDR1 as SGHTA and CDR2 as FQGNSA.

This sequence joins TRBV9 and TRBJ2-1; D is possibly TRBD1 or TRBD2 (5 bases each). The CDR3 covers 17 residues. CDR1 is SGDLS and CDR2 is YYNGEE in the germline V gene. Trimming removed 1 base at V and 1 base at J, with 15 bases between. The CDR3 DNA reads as TGTGCCAGCAGCGTAACCCAAACTAGGGGATCCTACAATGAGCAGTTCTTC. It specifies CASSVTQTRGSYNEQFF.

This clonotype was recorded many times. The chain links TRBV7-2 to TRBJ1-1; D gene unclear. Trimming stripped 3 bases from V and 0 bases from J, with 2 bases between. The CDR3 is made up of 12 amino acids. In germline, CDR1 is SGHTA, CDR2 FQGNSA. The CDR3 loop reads CASSFLNTEAFF. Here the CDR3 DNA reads TGTGCCAGCAGCTTCCTGAACACTGAAGCTTTCTTT.

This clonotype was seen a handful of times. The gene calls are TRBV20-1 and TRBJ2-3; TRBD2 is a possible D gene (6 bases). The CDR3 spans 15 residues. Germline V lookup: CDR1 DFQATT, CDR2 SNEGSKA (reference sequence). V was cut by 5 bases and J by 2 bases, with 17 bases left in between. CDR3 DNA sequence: TGCAGTGCTGGACTGACGGGAGCAAACACAGATACGCAGTATTTT. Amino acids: CSAGLTGANTDTQYF.

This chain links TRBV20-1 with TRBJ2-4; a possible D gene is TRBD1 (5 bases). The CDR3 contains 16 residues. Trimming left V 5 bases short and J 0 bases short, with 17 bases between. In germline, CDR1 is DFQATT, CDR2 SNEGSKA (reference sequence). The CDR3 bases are TGCAGTGCTGATTCAGGGTCCTGGGAAGCCAAAAACATTCAGTACTTC. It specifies CSADSGSWEAKNIQYF.

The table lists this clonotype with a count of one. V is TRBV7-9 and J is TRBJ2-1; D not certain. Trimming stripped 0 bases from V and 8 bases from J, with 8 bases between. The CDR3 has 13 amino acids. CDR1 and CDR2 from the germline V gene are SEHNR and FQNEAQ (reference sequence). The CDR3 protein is CASSLALIDEQFF. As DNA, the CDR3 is TGTGCCAGCAGCTTAGCGCTAATCGATGAGCAGTTCTTC.

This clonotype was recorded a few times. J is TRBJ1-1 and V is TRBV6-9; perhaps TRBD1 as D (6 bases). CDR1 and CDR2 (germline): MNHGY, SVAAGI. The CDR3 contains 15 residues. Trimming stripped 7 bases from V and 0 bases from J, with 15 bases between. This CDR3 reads CASTHGRGVNTEAFF. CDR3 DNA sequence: TGTGCCAGCACCCATGGTAGGGGGGTGAACACTGAAGCTTTCTTT.

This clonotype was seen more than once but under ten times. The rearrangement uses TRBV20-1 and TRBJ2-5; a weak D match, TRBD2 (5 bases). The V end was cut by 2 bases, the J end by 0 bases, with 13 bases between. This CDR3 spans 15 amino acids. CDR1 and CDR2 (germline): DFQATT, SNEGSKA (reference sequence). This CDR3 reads CSARLRGMYQETQYF. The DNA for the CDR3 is TGCAGTGCTAGACTGAGAGGGATGTACCAAGAGACCCAGTACTTC.

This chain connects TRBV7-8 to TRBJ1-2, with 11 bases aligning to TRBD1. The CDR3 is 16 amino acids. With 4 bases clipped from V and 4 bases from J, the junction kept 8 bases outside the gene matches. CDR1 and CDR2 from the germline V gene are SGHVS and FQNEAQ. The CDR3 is CASSSRTGGMGYGYTF. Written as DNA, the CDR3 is TGTGCCAGCAGCTCCCGGACAGGGGGCATGGGCTATGGCTACACCTTC.

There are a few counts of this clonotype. The CDR3 loop is CASRNLGGQPQHF. The CDR3 DNA is TGTGCCAGCAGAAACCTAGGCGGTCAGCCCCAGCATTTT. The genes are TRBV6-6 and TRBJ1-5; D ambiguous. The CDR3 is 13 amino acids. V was trimmed by 6 bases and J by 6 bases, leaving 12 bases between them. Germline lookup yields CDR1 MNHNY and CDR2 SVGAGI (reference sequence).